This entry lists 30 T cell receptor beta chains sequenced from one sample in a study of PD-L1 blockade in urothelial cancer (dated by TCRdb to 2016 to 2017). The receptor library was made with the immunoSEQ multiplex PCR assay. TCRdb retrieved this table from immuneACCESS and kept in-frame rearrangements only. Not all clones are present; in checked studies, unresolved V genes account for under half, and no reason is known for the remainder. For this sample the table gives about 55,000 clones, of which approximately 84% were detected only once. Jointly, the top ten make up less than 1.5% of the sample. In light of the paper, this sample's time point label describes: pretreatment peripheral blood. Material: PBMCs, obtained around atezolizumab (anti-PD-L1) treatment. These receptors came from a man aged 50 or older with urothelial cancer.

The genes are TRBV9 and TRBJ2-7, with 8 nucleotides matching TRBD2. The V segment lost 3 bases and the J segment 4 bases; nucleotides outside the gene matches: 12. The CDR3 covers 16 residues. Germline values: CDR1 SGDLS, CDR2 YYNGEE. The CDR3 reads CASSEASGAGVYEQYF. The CDR3 nucleotides read TGTGCCAGCAGCGAGGCCAGCGGAGCGGGAGTATACGAGCAGTACTTC.

This clone was seen only a few times. The chain couples TRBV6-5 to TRBJ2-5, with TRBD2 as a possible D gene (6 bases). V was shortened by 3 bases and J by 5 bases, with 19 bases between the two germline ends. This CDR3 has 16 residues. Germline V gives CDR1 MNHEY, CDR2 SVGAGI. The CDR3 sequence: CASSYSPGVGSETQYF. The CDR3 DNA is TGTGCCAGCAGTTATTCCCCGGGGGTAGGTTCGGAGACCCAGTACTTC.

This chain joins TRBV5-1 and TRBJ1-2, with D tentatively TRBD1 (5 bases). V was shortened by 4 bases and J by 5 bases, with 21 bases between the two germline ends. Germline V gene lookup returns CDR1 SGHRS and CDR2 YFSETQ. This CDR3 spans 16 amino acids. The DNA of the CDR3 is TGCGCCAGCAGCCTAGAGACAGTCCCTTCTCCGTATGGCTACACCTTC. Translating gives CASSLETVPSPYGYTF.

The table lists this clone with a count of one. The rearrangement joins TRBV10-3 to TRBJ2-7; weak D call: TRBD2 (6 bases). This CDR3 region has 15 residues. Trimming pared 4 bases from V and 3 bases from J, leaving 16 bases between. From germline, CDR1 is ENHRY and CDR2 SYGVKD. CDR3: CAISGLSGDGYEQYF. The CDR3 region has the DNA TGTGCCATCAGTGGCCTTTCGGGGGACGGCTACGAGCAGTACTTC.

This clone was recorded a few times. The V and J genes are TRBV9 and TRBJ2-3; TRBD2 agrees at 10 bases. Looked up from germline, CDR1 is SGDLS and CDR2 is YYNGEE. The J segment lost 2 bases and the V segment lost 0 bases, leaving 3 bases of the junction unmatched. The CDR3 extends over 16 amino acids. For the CDR3, the DNA is TGTGCCAGCAGCGTAGCAGCGGGGGGGCCCACAGATACGCAGTATTTT. Its translation: CASSVAAGGPTDTQYF.

This CDR3 is CASSVGIGGYTEAFF. The DNA of the CDR3 is TGTGCCAGCAGCGTAGGGATTGGGGGGTACACTGAAGCTTTCTTT. J is TRBJ1-1 and V is TRBV9, with TRBD1 as a possible D gene (5 bases). Trimming stripped 0 bases from V and 3 bases from J, with 12 bases between. Germline V gene data show CDR1 as SGDLS and CDR2 as YYNGEE. This CDR3 is built from 15 residues.

This chain uses TRBV19 with TRBJ1-1; possible D gene TRBD1, 6 bases. Trimming cost V 1 base and J 8 bases, with 11 bases left between them. The CDR3 sequence is 13 residues long. CDR1 is LNHDA and CDR2 is SQIVND in the germline V gene (reference sequence). This chain's CDR3 is CASSIAAGTEAFF. Written as DNA, the CDR3 is TGTGCCAGTAGTATAGCCGCCGGGACAGAAGCTTTCTTT.

This chain links TRBV7-9 with TRBJ1-5, with D unresolved. The CDR3 sequence is 12 residues long. Germline CDR1 and CDR2: SEHNR and FQNEAQ (reference sequence). V was clipped by 5 bases and J by 10 bases, with 12 bases between them. The chain's CDR3 is CASSLREGPQHF. As DNA, the CDR3 is TGTGCCAGCAGCCTCCGGGAGGGTCCCCAGCATTTT.

The V gene is TRBV18, the J gene TRBJ2-5; the match to TRBD1 covers 8 bases. Trimming took 3 bases from V and 3 from J; bases not matched to a gene: 6. CDR3 length: 15 amino acids. The germline CDR1 and CDR2 sequences are KGHSH and LQKENI. The CDR3 DNA follows: TGTGCCAGCTCACCTTTTGGACAGGGCAAAGAGACCCAGTACTTC. This codes for CASSPFGQGKETQYF.

This clone was observed a single time. This chain uses TRBV6-1 with TRBJ2-2; 8 nucleotides agree with TRBD2. Germline values: CDR1 MNHNS, CDR2 SASEGT. The trim removed 2 bases at V and 5 bases at J, leaving 19 bases unmatched. This CDR3 spans 20 amino acids. CDR3 residues: CASSENYRDGRGKYTGELFF. CDR3 DNA: TGTGCCAGCAGTGAAAACTACCGGGACGGGAGGGGGAAGTATACCGGGGAGCTGTTTTTT.

This sequence joins TRBV11-2 and TRBJ2-1, with 10 bases lining up with TRBD2. V dropped 0 bases and J dropped 6; count of bases not matched to a gene: 8. Germline CDR1 is SGHAT and CDR2 is FQNNGV. The CDR3 spans 17 residues. CDR3 DNA sequence: TGTGCCAGCAGCTTAGATACCCGAGCTAGCGGGGGCAATGAGCAGTTCTTC. This codes for CASSLDTRASGGNEQFF.

The rearrangement uses TRBV2 and TRBJ1-3; D uncertain. The V gene's germline CDR1 is SNHLY and CDR2 FYNNEI. V was cut by 6 bases and J by 0 bases, with 3 bases left in between. The CDR3 length is 12 residues. The CDR3 is CASSNSGNTIYF. For the CDR3, the DNA is TGTGCCAGCAGCAACTCTGGAAACACCATATATTTT. Full variable domain (outside the CDR3, taken from reference TRBV2 and TRBJ1-3): EPEVTQTPSHQVTQMGQEVILRCVPISNHLYFYWYRQILGQKVEFLVSFYNNEISEKSEIFDDQFSVERPDGSNFTLKIRSTKLEDSAMYFCASSNSGNTIYFGEGSWLTVV.

The chain links TRBV5-1 to TRBJ2-5; TRBD2 matches at 7 bases. This CDR3 contains 15 residues. CDR1 and CDR2 from the germline V gene are SGHRS and YFSETQ. J lost 5 bases, V lost 2 bases, and 9 bases had no gene match. The DNA for the CDR3 is TGCGCCAGCAGCTTTTGGGGGGGGTCCGCGGAGACCCAGTACTTC. Amino acid sequence: CASSFWGGSAETQYF.

The rearrangement links TRBV27 to TRBJ2-3; TRBD2 aligns across 13 bases. CDR3 length: 16 amino acids. The germline CDR1 and CDR2 sequences are MNHEY and SMNVEV (reference sequence). V shed 5 bases and J 4 bases; nucleotides not matched to a gene: 6. The CDR3 loop reads CASSLRTSGGPDTQYF. The CDR3 region has the DNA TGTGCCAGCAGTCTCAGGACTAGCGGGGGACCAGATACGCAGTATTTT.

The chain combines TRBV10-2 with TRBJ2-7; D is possibly TRBD1 (5 bases). The CDR3 is 15 residues long. Trimming pared 3 bases from V and 0 bases from J, leaving 12 bases between. CDR1 and CDR2 (germline): WSHSY, SAAADI. The CDR3 DNA follows: TGCGCCAGCAGTGAAGAAGGGGCCTCCTCCTACGAGCAGTACTTC. Its translation: CASSEEGASSYEQYF.

The chain couples TRBV6-5 to TRBJ2-7; TRBD1 is a possible D gene (5 bases). The V and J ends lost 4 bases and 1 base respectively, with 11 bases between them. CDR3 size: 14 residues. The germline CDR1 and CDR2 sequences are MNHEY and SVGAGI. The CDR3 DNA follows: TGTGCCAGCAGTTGGGGCGGTCTTTCCTACGAGCAGTACTTC. Translated: CASSWGGLSYEQYF.

This chain links TRBV2 with TRBJ1-1; 8 positions match TRBD1. The CDR3 loop spans 15 amino acids. The ends lost 4 bases at V and 6 bases at J; junction bases unmatched: 10. CDR1 and CDR2 from the germline V gene are SNHLY and FYNNEI. The CDR3 loop reads CASSAPTGVRAEAFF. CDR3 in DNA: TGTGCCAGCAGTGCTCCGACAGGGGTAAGGGCTGAAGCTTTCTTT.

The chain combines TRBV11-2 with TRBJ1-2; 8 positions agree with TRBD1. The germline CDR1 and CDR2 sequences are SGHAT and FQNNGV. This CDR3 has 15 residues. J gave up 2 bases and V 5 bases, and 7 bases lay outside the gene matches. The CDR3 reads CASSARTGRNYGYTF. In DNA form, the CDR3 reads TGTGCCAGCAGCGCCCGGACAGGGCGCAACTATGGCTACACCTTC.

The chain links TRBV29-1 to TRBJ2-1; 9 bases map to TRBD2. CDR3 length: 14 residues. V dropped 2 bases and J dropped 8; count of bases not matched to a gene: 7. Per the germline V gene, CDR1 is SQVTM and CDR2 is ANQGSEA. The CDR3, as DNA: TGCAGCGTTGAATCGCGGGGGGGCGGCTATGAGCAGTTCTTC. Translating gives CSVESRGGGYEQFF.

The chain uses TRBV11-2 and TRBJ1-1; a possible D gene is TRBD1 (6 bases). Germline CDR1 reads SGHAT; CDR2 reads FQNNGV. V was trimmed by 2 bases and J by 2 bases, leaving 12 bases between them. The CDR3 extends over 15 amino acids. The DNA for the CDR3 is TGTGCCAGCAGCTTACCCGGGGGGGCAAACACTGAAGCTTTCTTT. Translation gives CASSLPGGANTEAFF.

The V gene is TRBV4-1, the J gene TRBJ2-1, with D maybe TRBD2 (5 bases). The germline CDR1 and CDR2 sequences are MGHRA and YSYEKL. Trimming shortened V by 2 bases and J by 7 bases, and 15 bases separated the two germline ends. This CDR3 has 15 residues. The CDR3 is CASSQLALLQNEQFF. In DNA form, the CDR3 reads TGCGCCAGCAGCCAACTAGCCCTATTACAGAATGAGCAGTTCTTC.

The V call is TRBV7-9, the J call TRBJ2-3; D perhaps matches TRBD2 (6 bases). CDR3 length equals 15 residues. Per germline, CDR1 SEHNR and CDR2 FQNEAQ (reference sequence). V gave up 3 bases and J gave up 3 bases, with 13 bases separating them. The CDR3 DNA reads as TGTGCCAGCAGCTTCGGGGCTAGCGTAACAGATACGCAGTATTTT. Residues: CASSFGASVTDTQYF.

J is TRBJ1-4 and V is TRBV9; 8 nucleotides align to TRBD1. The germline V gene encodes CDR1 SGDLS and CDR2 YYNGEE. Trimming took 3 bases from V and 4 from J; bases not matched to a gene: 5. The CDR3 runs to 15 residues. CDR3: CASSATGALNEKLFF. The CDR3, as DNA: TGTGCCAGCAGCGCGACAGGGGCCCTTAATGAAAAACTGTTTTTT.

The chain carries TRBV12-5 and TRBJ2-1; D is unresolved. V lost 6 bases and J 0 bases, leaving 9 bases between the germline ends. Germline V gene sequence: CDR1 LGHNT, CDR2 FRNRAP. The CDR3 totals 14 residues. CDR3 sequence reads: CASGLGNSYNEQFF. In DNA, the CDR3 is TGTGCTAGTGGGCTAGGTAACTCCTACAATGAGCAGTTCTTC.

The chain has TRBV5-6 and TRBJ2-1; D not certain. This CDR3 is built from 15 residues. Germline loops: CDR1 SGHDT, CDR2 YYEEEE. V was shortened by 2 bases and J by 5 bases, with 14 bases between the two germline ends. The CDR3 here is CASSLGARVDNEQFF. CDR3 in DNA: TGTGCCAGCAGCTTAGGCGCCCGGGTCGACAATGAGCAGTTCTTC. The full variable domain, rest sourced from reference TRBV5-6 and TRBJ2-1, is DAGVTQSPTHLIKTRGQQVTLRCSPKSGHDTVSWYQQALGQGPQFIFQYYEEEERQRGNFPDRFSGHQFPNYSSELNVNALLLGDSALYLCASSLGARVDNEQFFGPGTRLTVL.

As DNA, the CDR3 is TGTGCCTGGGACCTCCGGGGTATGGGTGAGCAGTTCTTC. Residues: CAWDLRGMGEQFF. The V call is TRBV30, the J call TRBJ2-1, with a possible D match to TRBD2 (5 bases). Trimming shortened V by 5 bases and J by 9 bases, and 17 bases separated the two germline ends. This CDR3 is built from 13 residues. Germline CDR1 GTSNPN, CDR2 SVGIG (reference sequence). The full variable domain, rest sourced from reference TRBV30 and TRBJ2-1, is SQTIHQWPATLVQPVGSPLSLECTVEGTSNPNLYWYRQAAGRGLQLLFYSVGIGQISSEVPQNLSASRPQDRQFILSSKKLLLSDSGFYLCAWDLRGMGEQFFGPGTRLTVL.

The V and J genes are TRBV5-6 and TRBJ2-1, with 10 positions matching TRBD2. The J segment lost 0 bases and the V segment lost 1 base, leaving 7 bases of the junction unmatched. Germline lookup yields CDR1 SGHDT and CDR2 YYEEEE. There are 18 residues in the CDR3. CDR3 bases: TGTGCCAGCAGCTTGAGCGGGGGGGCACCAAGCTCCTACAATGAGCAGTTCTTC. Encoded protein: CASSLSGGAPSSYNEQFF.

The chain couples TRBV5-1 to TRBJ1-2; D unclear. Trimming shortened V by 4 bases and J by 4 bases, and 14 bases separated the two germline ends. The CDR3 loop spans 14 amino acids. The germline V gene has CDR1 SGHRS and CDR2 YFSETQ. The CDR3 sequence is CASSPESSGYGYTF. DNA for the CDR3: TGCGCCAGCAGCCCCGAGTCGAGCGGCTATGGCTACACCTTC.

The V gene is TRBV30, the J gene TRBJ1-1; 7 nucleotides line up with TRBD1. The CDR3 has 13 amino acids. After removal of 3 bases from V and 6 bases from J, the junction contained 7 bases not matched to a gene. Per the germline V gene, CDR1 is GTSNPN and CDR2 is SVGIG (reference sequence). CDR3 in DNA: TGTGCCTGGAGCCTTGACAGGGCCCCTGAAGCTTTCTTT. It codes for CAWSLDRAPEAFF. Full variable domain (rest looked up from reference TRBV30 and TRBJ1-1): SQTIHQWPATLVQPVGSPLSLECTVEGTSNPNLYWYRQAAGRGLQLLFYSVGIGQISSEVPQNLSASRPQDRQFILSSKKLLLSDSGFYLCAWSLDRAPEAFFGQGTRLTVV.

CDR3 region: CASSSIKRRPGQWDEKLFF. The CDR3 DNA reads TGTGCCAGCAGTTCCATTAAACGGAGACCGGGACAGTGGGATGAAAAACTGTTTTTT. V and J are TRBV28 and TRBJ1-4; TRBD1 aligns across 7 bases. The ends lost 4 bases at V and 6 bases at J; junction bases unmatched: 20. The V gene's germline CDR1 is MDHEN and CDR2 SYDVKM. This CDR3 comprises 19 residues. Supplemented by reference TRBV28 and TRBJ1-4, the full variable domain reads DVKVTQSSRYLVKRTGEKVFLECVQDMDHENMFWYRQDPGLGLRLIYFSYDVKMKEKGDIPEGYSVSREKKERFSLILESASTNQTSMYLCASSSIKRRPGQWDEKLFFGSGTQLSVL.